These 20 T cell receptor beta chains were all obtained from the same sample, sequenced in a study of T cells in Graves' hyperthyroidism and ophthalmopathy. From RNA transcripts, TCR beta CDR3 regions were amplified. The HTBI primer set was used in a first-round RT-PCR of the TCR CDR3. Using its own MiXCR run on the multiplex PCR reads, TCRdb lists one record per CDR3 protein. The sample has about 640,000 distinct CDR3 sequences; less than 25% are singletons. The material sequenced was blood. Receptors were obtained from a man younger than 40 with Graves' ophthalmopathy.

In its sample, this clonotype was seen many times. V usage is TRBV20-1 and J usage is TRBJ2-3; 10 bases agree with TRBD2. V was clipped by 1 base and J by 7 bases; unmatched bases: 8. The germline V gene encodes CDR1 DFQATT and CDR2 SNEGSKA (reference sequence). The CDR3 length is 15 residues. The CDR3 loop is CSARGKAGGINTQYF. CDR3 coding DNA: TGCAGTGCTAGAGGAAAAGCGGGAGGGATAAATACGCAGTATTTT.

Only one count was recorded for this clonotype. Here the CDR3 DNA reads TGCGCCAGCAGCCAAGAAGGACAGGGAACCTACGAGCAGTACTTC. This gives the protein CASSQEGQGTYEQYF. V and J are TRBV4-1 and TRBJ2-7; 8 nucleotides line up with TRBD1. V shed 0 bases and J 2 bases; nucleotides not matched to a gene: 3. Germline assignment: CDR1 MGHRA and CDR2 YSYEKL. This CDR3 has 15 residues.

This sequence joins TRBV20-1 and TRBJ2-1, with TRBD2 identical over 14 bases. The CDR3 sequence is 17 residues long. J gave up 2 bases and V 3 bases, and 6 bases lay outside the gene matches. Germline V gene data show CDR1 as DFQATT and CDR2 as SNEGSKA (reference sequence). The CDR3 here is CSARGLAGELTYNEQFF. The CDR3 region has the DNA TGCAGTGCTAGGGGACTAGCGGGAGAATTAACCTACAATGAGCAGTTCTTC.

At least ten counts were recorded for this clonotype. V and J are TRBV20-1 and TRBJ2-3; TRBD2 matches 9 bases. Looked up from germline, CDR1 is DFQATT and CDR2 is SNEGSKA (reference sequence). There are 18 residues in the CDR3. Trimming took 5 bases from V and 1 from J; bases not matched to a gene: 16. The CDR3, as DNA: TGCAGTGCTTGGGTCCTTGCGGGAGGGCCATCGGGCACAGATACGCAGTATTTT. Its protein is CSAWVLAGGPSGTDTQYF.

Only a few counts were recorded for this clonotype. Given a much more abundant clone one base away, this may be a read error. V usage is TRBV3-1 and J usage is TRBJ2-5, with a possible D match to TRBD2 (6 bases). Germline V lookup: CDR1 LGHDT, CDR2 YNNKEL (reference sequence). V lost 6 bases, J lost 9 bases, and 17 bases lay in between. This CDR3 has 13 residues. CDR3 residues: CASSPQTGEAQYF. CDR3 DNA sequence: TGTGCCAGCAGTCCCCAAACGGGGGAGGCCCAGTACTTC.

The table lists this clonotype with many counts. The J gene is TRBJ1-1, the V gene TRBV11-2; D not certain. CDR1 and CDR2 from the germline V gene are SGHAT and FQNNGV. This CDR3 spans 14 amino acids. Trimming cost V 1 base and J 7 bases, with 13 bases left between them. The CDR3 is CASSLAPVASEAFF. The CDR3 DNA reads as TGTGCCAGCAGCTTAGCACCAGTAGCTAGTGAAGCTTTCTTT. Drawing the rest from reference TRBV11-2 and TRBJ1-1, the complete variable domain is EAGVAQSPRYKIIEKRQSVAFWCNPISGHATLYWYQQILGQGPKLLIQFQNNGVVDDSQLPKDRFSAERLKGVDSTLKIQPAKLEDSAVYLCASSLAPVASEAFFGQGTRLTVV.

This clonotype was seen at least ten times. This chain links TRBV20-1 with TRBJ2-1, with D possibly being TRBD2 (6 bases). Germline V gene data show CDR1 as DFQATT and CDR2 as SNEGSKA (reference sequence). The ends were cut back, 5 bases at V and 5 bases at J, with 19 bases in the middle. This CDR3 is 15 amino acids long. CDR3 residues: CSAPPEGLGNNEQFF. DNA of the CDR3: TGCAGTGCTCCCCCGGAGGGATTGGGCAACAATGAGCAGTTCTTC.

With respect to this clonotype: Mismatch with germline at one junction end may stem from a read error. The gene calls are TRBV24-1 and TRBJ2-1; TRBD2 aligns across 9 bases. The CDR3 totals 15 residues. The germline V gene has CDR1 KGHDR and CDR2 SFDVKD. CDR3 nucleotide sequence: TGTGCCACCAGTGACTACCGGACTAGCGACAATGGGCAGTTCTTC. Amino acids: CATSDYRTSDNGQFF.

The table lists this clonotype with a few counts. The gene calls are TRBV6-1 and TRBJ2-7; D is possibly TRBD2 (6 bases). V was trimmed by 3 bases and J by 2 bases, leaving 8 bases between them. CDR1 is MNHNS, CDR2 SASEGT, per germline. The CDR3 extends over 13 amino acids. Here the CDR3 DNA reads TGTGCCAGCAGTGATAGCGGTACCTACGAGCAGTACTTC. Its protein product is CASSDSGTYEQYF.

Remarks on this clonotype: This sequence may be a read error, since a much larger clone differs from it by one base. The DNA for the CDR3 is TGTGCCAGCAGCCAACTAGCGGGAGCGCACACAGATACGCAGTATTTT. It codes for CASSQLAGAHTDTQYF. J is TRBJ2-3 and V is TRBV7-2, with 11 bases aligning to TRBD2. CDR1 is SGHTA and CDR2 is FQGNSA in the germline V gene. The CDR3 extends over 16 amino acids. J was trimmed by 2 bases and V by 5 bases; bases with no gene match: 6.

The CDR3 DNA sequence: TGTGCCAGCAGCTCCAGAGGTAGGGGGAGTGACAGAGATACGCAGTATTTT. This sequence encodes CASSSRGRGSDRDTQYF. The chain recombines TRBV7-9 with TRBJ2-3; tentatively, D is TRBD1 (6 bases). This CDR3 is 17 amino acids long. Trimming removed 4 bases at V and 5 bases at J, with 22 bases between. Germline V CDR1 and CDR2: SEHNR, FQNEAQ (reference sequence).

J is TRBJ2-2 and V is TRBV6-1; 8 positions match TRBD2. J was trimmed by 8 bases and V by 6 bases; bases with no gene match: 8. Germline V gives CDR1 MNHNS, CDR2 SASEGT. The CDR3 runs 14 residues. DNA of the CDR3: TGTGCCAGCAGAAGCAATCGACTAGCGGGGGAGCTGTTTTTT. This codes for CASRSNRLAGELFF.

Concerning this clonotype itself: One base away lies a much larger clone, so this may be a sequencing read error. The chain couples TRBV11-1 to TRBJ2-7, with 7 bases aligning to TRBD1. The CDR3 is 15 residues long. Germline V gives CDR1 SGHAT, CDR2 FQDESV (reference sequence). Trimming cost V 7 bases and J 3 bases; bases outside gene matches: 12. CDR3 sequence (DNA): TGTGCCAGCAACATAACCGGGACAGTTCTCTACGAGCAGTACTTC. Amino acids: CASNITGTVLYEQYF. Together with reference TRBV11-1 and TRBJ2-7, the CDR3 gives the full variable domain: EAEVAQSPRYKITEKSQAVAFWCDPISGHATLYWYRQILGQGPELLVQFQDESVVDDSQLPKDRFSAERLKGVDSTLKIQPAELGDSAMYLCASNITGTVLYEQYFGPGTRLTVT.

The table lists this clonotype with a few counts. The chain carries TRBV19 and TRBJ2-3; no reliable D call. The CDR3 has 13 residues. V was trimmed by 6 bases and J by 2 bases, leaving 9 bases between them. In germline, CDR1 is LNHDA, CDR2 SQIVND (reference sequence). The DNA for the CDR3 is TGTGCCAGTAGGGAAAACCTCACAGATACGCAGTATTTT. Residues: CASRENLTDTQYF. Supplemented by reference TRBV19 and TRBJ2-3, the full variable domain reads DGGITQSPKYLFRKEGQNVTLSCEQNLNHDAMYWYRQDPGQGLRLIYYSQIVNDFQKGDIAEGYSVSREKKESFPLTVTSAQKNPTAFYLCASRENLTDTQYFGPGTRLTVL.

This chain connects TRBV7-9 to TRBJ2-7; D unclear. V was clipped by 1 base and J by 1 base, with 17 bases between them. Germline assignment: CDR1 SEHNR and CDR2 FQNEAQ (reference sequence). CDR3 size: 17 residues. CDR3 in amino acids: CASSLGKRESVSYEQYF. CDR3 coding DNA: TGTGCCAGCAGCTTAGGGAAGCGAGAGTCGGTATCCTACGAGCAGTACTTC.

The chain links TRBV2 to TRBJ2-1; possible D gene TRBD2, 6 bases. The germline V and J ends were trimmed by 3 bases and 4 bases, with 16 bases remaining between them. CDR1 and CDR2 from the germline V gene are SNHLY and FYNNEI. The CDR3 runs to 16 residues. CDR3 in DNA: TGTGCCAGCAGTGAGGGGTTCGGGAGTCAATACAATGAGCAGTTCTTC. It translates to CASSEGFGSQYNEQFF.

The V call is TRBV20-1, the J call TRBJ2-7, with D maybe TRBD2 (5 bases). Germline V gene sequence: CDR1 DFQATT, CDR2 SNEGSKA (reference sequence). Trimming took off 6 bases at V and 4 bases at J, with 10 bases between the two ends. CDR3 length: 11 amino acids. The CDR3 nucleotides are TGCAGTGCGGGGAGCGGTTACGAGCAGTACTTC. Translation: CSAGSGYEQYF.

Concerning this clonotype itself: A junction end diverges from the germline sequence, so it may reflect a read error. The chain is built from TRBV4-1 and TRBJ2-2, with TRBD2 identical over 10 bases. Germline-derived CDR1 and CDR2 are MGHRA and YSYEKL. The CDR3 is 17 amino acids. The CDR3 region is CARSQGLAGVSAGELFF. The CDR3 bases are TGCGCCAGAAGCCAGGGTCTAGCGGGAGTTAGCGCCGGGGAGCTGTTTTTT.

The chain recombines TRBV6-5 with TRBJ1-5; TRBD1 is a possible D gene (6 bases). Trimming stripped 0 bases from V and 3 bases from J, with 12 bases between. The germline CDR1 and CDR2 sequences are MNHEY and SVGAGI. The CDR3 covers 16 residues. For the CDR3, the DNA is TGTGCCAGCAGTTACTCTAGGACAGCCGTCAATCAGCCCCAGCATTTT. Translated, it gives CASSYSRTAVNQPQHF.

V is TRBV5-8 and J is TRBJ1-5, with a weak D call TRBD1 (5 bases). The germline V and J ends were trimmed by 2 bases and 2 bases, with 11 bases remaining between them. Per the germline V gene, CDR1 is SGHTS and CDR2 is YDEGEE. This CDR3 is 15 amino acids long. The CDR3 bases are TGTGCCAGCAGCTTAGGGGAATCTCGCAATCAGCCCCAGCATTTT. Protein product: CASSLGESRNQPQHF.